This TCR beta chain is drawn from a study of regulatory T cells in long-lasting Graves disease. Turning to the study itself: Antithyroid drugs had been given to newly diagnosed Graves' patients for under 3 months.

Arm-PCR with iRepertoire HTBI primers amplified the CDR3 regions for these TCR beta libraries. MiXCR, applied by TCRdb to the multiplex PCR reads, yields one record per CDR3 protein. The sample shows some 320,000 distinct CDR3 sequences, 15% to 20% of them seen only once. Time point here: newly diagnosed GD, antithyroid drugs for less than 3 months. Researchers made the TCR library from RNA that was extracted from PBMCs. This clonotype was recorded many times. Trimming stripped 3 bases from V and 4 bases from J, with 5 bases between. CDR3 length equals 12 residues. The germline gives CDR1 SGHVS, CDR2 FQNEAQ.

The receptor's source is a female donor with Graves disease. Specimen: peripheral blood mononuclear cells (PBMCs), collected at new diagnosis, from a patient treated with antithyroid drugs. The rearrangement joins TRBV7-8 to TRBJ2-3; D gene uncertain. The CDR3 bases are TGTGCCAGCAGCTTCCATTCAGATACGCAGTATTTT. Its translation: CASSFHSDTQYF.